This T cell receptor (beta chain) was sequenced during a study of blood T cell repertoires in COVID-19. Study context: COVID-19 samples, acute and convalescent, were from the United States, Italy and Spain. PBMCs, B-cell-depleted T cells, or T cells provided the cDNA or gDNA that made up the material.

Study processing details: Reference gene primer amplification gave estimated nucleated cell counts. This table comes from immunoSEQ multiplex PCR, and its TCRdb copy is limited to in-frame clones, with some not included. From that table come the V and J calls and clone size; the DNA was used to work out D and trimming. The sample has fewer than 350,000 clones; 81% are singletons. CDR3 length: 15 residues. CDR1 and CDR2 (germline): SGHRS, YFSETQ. The ends lost 1 base at V and 4 bases at J; junction bases unmatched: 3. The sample comprised peripheral blood. The chain employs TRBV5-1 and TRBJ2-1; 9 bases align to TRBD1. The TCR originated in a woman aged 60-75 years with active or convalescent COVID-19. DNA for the CDR3: TGCGCCAGCAGCTTGACAGGGGGCTCATACAATGAGCAGTTCTTC. Translated, it gives CASSLTGGSYNEQFF.